The 4 T cell receptor beta chains reported below all come from one sample, sequenced in a study of cytomegalovirus exposure and HLA in healthy donors. The primer mix had 60 Vbeta and 13 Jbeta primers. The method was immunoSEQ multiplex PCR; TCRdb's version includes in-frame clones alone and lacks a portion of them. This table has about 140,000 clones, more than 60% appearing once. Sequencing input: PBMCs. These receptors were collected from a female donor in good health and CMV-seronegative.

The chain joins TRBV2 to TRBJ1-1; D is ambiguous. Germline CDR1 SNHLY, CDR2 FYNNEI. The CDR3 sequence is 14 residues long. Trimming cost V 4 bases and J 1 base, with 10 bases left between them. The CDR3 sequence is CASSVKETNTEAFF. The DNA for the CDR3 is TGTGCCAGCAGTGTGAAGGAGACGAACACTGAAGCTTTCTTT.

This clone was seen only a few times. The J gene is TRBJ2-2, the V gene TRBV13; 7 nucleotides agree with TRBD1. Losses at the gene ends were 5 bases for V and 5 bases for J; bases not matched to a gene: 11. This CDR3 contains 16 residues. Germline loops: CDR1 PRHDT, CDR2 FYEKMQ (reference sequence). CDR3 region: CASSTSTGSGTGELFF. CDR3 DNA sequence: TGTGCCAGCAGCACATCGACAGGGTCGGGAACCGGGGAGCTGTTTTTT.

The chain is built from TRBV6-5 and TRBJ2-5; TRBD2 aligns across 10 bases. The CDR3 contains 15 residues. CDR1 and CDR2 from the germline V gene are MNHEY and SVGAGI. Losses at the gene ends were 5 bases for V and 10 bases for J; bases not matched to a gene: 13. The CDR3: CASSPTQRGGRGQYF. The CDR3 DNA follows: TGTGCCAGCAGTCCCACACAGCGGGGGGGCCGTGGCCAGTACTTC.

The V gene is TRBV30, the J gene TRBJ2-2; the match to TRBD1 covers 12 bases. The CDR3 length is 16 residues. V gave up 7 bases and J gave up 3 bases; unmatched junction bases: 9. Germline CDR1 and CDR2: GTSNPN and SVGIG (reference sequence). The CDR3 here is CASQGQGALDTGELFF. In nucleotides, the CDR3 is TGTGCCTCCCAGGGACAGGGGGCGTTAGACACCGGGGAGCTGTTTTTT.